Following are 20 T cell receptor beta chains from one sample sequenced in a study of blood T cell repertoires in COVID-19. Profiling relied on immunoSEQ multiplex PCR, and the TCRdb table lists in-frame clones only, not all of them. The sample records 350,000 or so clones, over 75% being singletons. Sequencing was carried out using peripheral blood. Every receptor here comes from a woman between 25 and 40 years old with COVID-19, enrolled during active disease.

V usage is TRBV6-1 and J usage is TRBJ2-7, with D tentatively TRBD2 (6 bases). Trimming removed 5 bases at V and 2 bases at J, with 13 bases between. In germline, CDR1 is MNHNS, CDR2 SASEGT. The CDR3 extends over 14 amino acids. This chain's CDR3 is CASSFGTQPYEQYF. CDR3 coding DNA: TGTGCCAGCAGTTTCGGGACTCAGCCCTACGAGCAGTACTTC.

The genes are TRBV6-2 or TRBV6-3 and TRBJ2-3; 10 positions agree with TRBD1. V was clipped by 2 bases and J by 5 bases; unmatched bases: 7. The V gene's germline CDR1 is MNHEY and CDR2 SVGEGT. CDR3 length: 16 amino acids. The DNA of the CDR3 is TGTGCCAGCAGTTACGTCCGGACAGGGGGTCAAGATACGCAGTATTTT. Protein: CASSYVRTGGQDTQYF.

CDR3 sequence: CASSRGQALIYGYTF. DNA for the CDR3: TGTGCCAGTAGTCGGGGACAGGCCCTAATCTATGGCTACACCTTC. V is TRBV19 and J is TRBJ1-2; 8 nucleotides agree with TRBD1. J gave up 4 bases and V 5 bases, and 9 bases lay outside the gene matches. The germline gives CDR1 LNHDA, CDR2 SQIVND (reference sequence). This CDR3 comprises 15 residues.

This clone was recorded a few times. The V and J genes are TRBV28 and TRBJ1-6; 7 positions match TRBD1. The CDR3 extends over 16 amino acids. Germline V CDR1 and CDR2: MDHEN, SYDVKM. V shed 5 bases and J 6 bases; nucleotides not matched to a gene: 10. This CDR3 is CASSPHQGQANSPLHF. CDR3 nucleotide sequence: TGTGCCAGCAGTCCACACCAAGGACAGGCTAATTCACCCCTCCACTTT.

The table lists this clone with a count of one. The chain combines TRBV25-1 with TRBJ2-2; the D is unclear. CDR1 is MGHDK, CDR2 SYGVNS, per germline. The CDR3 has 12 residues. Trimming pared 8 bases from V and 4 bases from J, leaving 8 bases between. CDR3 in amino acids: CASQVLTGELFF. CDR3 nucleotides: TGTGCCAGCCAAGTACTCACCGGGGAGCTGTTTTTT.

This clone was counted a few times. This chain links TRBV10-3 with TRBJ2-7; 7 bases map to TRBD1. V was pared by 6 bases and J by 0 bases, with 5 bases of the junction left unmatched. The V gene's germline CDR1 is ENHRY and CDR2 SYGVKD. The CDR3 spans 14 residues. CDR3 coding DNA: TGTGCCATCAGCTCCGGGACAGACTCCTACGAGCAGTACTTC. Its translation: CAISSGTDSYEQYF.

The chain combines TRBV4-3 with TRBJ2-5; TRBD2 is a possible D gene (5 bases). The CDR3 loop spans 13 amino acids. Trimming removed 1 base at V and 5 bases at J, with 8 bases between. In germline, CDR1 is LGHNA, CDR2 YSLEER. The CDR3 nucleotides read TGCGCCAGCAGCCAAGCCGGCGGGGAGACCCAGTACTTC. Translating it yields CASSQAGGETQYF.

The J gene is TRBJ2-7, the V gene TRBV18; 9 nucleotides line up with TRBD2. Trimming cost V 3 bases and J 5 bases; bases outside gene matches: 5. CDR1 KGHSH and CDR2 LQKENI come from the germline V gene. The CDR3 totals 14 residues. The CDR3 nucleotides read TGTGCCAGCTCACCGAGCGGGAGGTTTGACGAGCAGTACTTC. Protein: CASSPSGRFDEQYF.

This chain joins TRBV5-5 and TRBJ1-1, with D uncertain. Germline-derived CDR1 and CDR2 are SGHKS and YYEKEE (reference sequence). The CDR3 loop spans 14 amino acids. The ends were cut back, 4 bases at V and 4 bases at J, with 14 bases in the middle. CDR3 sequence (DNA): TGTGCCAGCAGCCCTCCGCGGGGTGTCACTGAAGCTTTCTTT. Translating gives CASSPPRGVTEAFF.

The gene calls are TRBV7-6 and TRBJ2-7; 9 nucleotides line up with TRBD1. The V segment lost 1 base and the J segment 2 bases; nucleotides outside the gene matches: 12. Germline CDR1 and CDR2: SGHVS and FNYEAQ. The CDR3 has 18 amino acids. CDR3 loop: CASSLGPLTGGRTYEQYF. In nucleotides, the CDR3 is TGTGCCAGCAGCTTAGGCCCTCTTACAGGGGGCCGAACCTACGAGCAGTACTTC. Looking up the rest from reference TRBV7-6 and TRBJ2-7 gives the full variable domain: GAGVSQSPRYKVTKRGQDVALRCDPISGHVSLYWYRQALGQGPEFLTYFNYEAQQDKSGLPNDRFSAERPEGSISTLTIQRTEQRDSAMYRCASSLGPLTGGRTYEQYFGPGTRLTVT.

This sequence joins TRBV6-5 and TRBJ2-3, with D possibly being TRBD2 (6 bases). Germline loops: CDR1 MNHEY, CDR2 SVGAGI. Trimming left V 3 bases short and J 1 base short, with 8 bases between. The CDR3 is 14 residues long. This CDR3 reads CASSYSGGTDTQYF. In DNA form, the CDR3 reads TGTGCCAGCAGTTATAGCGGTGGCACAGATACGCAGTATTTT.

The rearrangement uses TRBV9 and TRBJ2-1; D not certain. There are 12 residues in the CDR3. The germline V and J ends were trimmed by 3 bases and 9 bases, with 10 bases remaining between them. Germline assignment: CDR1 SGDLS and CDR2 YYNGEE. CDR3 DNA sequence: TGTGCCAGCAGCGACCCGCGGATTGAGCAGTTCTTC. Translated, it gives CASSDPRIEQFF. The full variable domain, its missing parts supplied by reference TRBV9 and TRBJ2-1, is DSGVTQTPKHLITATGQRVTLRCSPRSGDLSVYWYQQSLDQGLQFLIQYYNGEERAKGNILERFSAQQFPDLHSELNLSSLELGDSALYFCASSDPRIEQFFGPGTRLTVL.

The rearrangement joins TRBV25-1 to TRBJ1-4, with no clear D. Germline V gene lookup returns CDR1 MGHDK and CDR2 SYGVNS. The CDR3 is made up of 15 amino acids. Between the trimmed V and J ends, which lost 4 bases and 8 bases, there was a span of 17 bases. The CDR3 nucleotides read TGTGCCAGCAGTGTTCAAGAGATACTACGCGAAAAACTGTTTTTT. This translates into CASSVQEILREKLFF.

This clone is a singleton in its sample. This chain connects TRBV28 to TRBJ1-1; TRBD1 aligns across 10 bases. CDR3 length: 15 residues. Germline CDR1 MDHEN, CDR2 SYDVKM. J gave up 4 bases and V 6 bases, and 8 bases lay outside the gene matches. CDR3 amino acids: CASRVTGGSRTEAFF. For the CDR3, the DNA is TGTGCCAGCAGGGTGACAGGGGGCTCGCGCACTGAAGCTTTCTTT.

The chain couples TRBV6-6 to TRBJ1-2; maybe TRBD1 (6 bases). The CDR3 has 15 amino acids. Trimming removed 6 bases at V and 3 bases at J, with 17 bases between. Looked up from germline, CDR1 is MNHNY and CDR2 is SVGAGI (reference sequence). CDR3: CASRSRQASYYGYTF. The DNA for the CDR3 is TGTGCCAGCAGATCTAGACAGGCCTCCTACTATGGCTACACCTTC.

The gene calls are TRBV19 and TRBJ2-1; a possible D gene is TRBD1 (5 bases). Germline assignment: CDR1 LNHDA and CDR2 SQIVND (reference sequence). The V end was cut by 4 bases, the J end by 6 bases, with 13 bases between. There are 14 residues in the CDR3. CDR3 in amino acids: CASSTGLVLNEQFF. CDR3 sequence (DNA): TGTGCCAGTAGTACAGGGCTGGTCCTCAATGAGCAGTTCTTC. The full variable domain, completed using reference TRBV19 and TRBJ2-1, is DGGITQSPKYLFRKEGQNVTLSCEQNLNHDAMYWYRQDPGQGLRLIYYSQIVNDFQKGDIAEGYSVSREKKESFPLTVTSAQKNPTAFYLCASSTGLVLNEQFFGPGTRLTVL.

J is TRBJ2-5 and V is TRBV24-1, with 7 bases lining up with TRBD2. Germline V lookup: CDR1 KGHDR, CDR2 SFDVKD. The J segment lost 7 bases and the V segment lost 7 bases, leaving 8 bases of the junction unmatched. The CDR3 has 13 amino acids. CDR3 region: CATSATPGGTQYF. In nucleotides, the CDR3 is TGTGCCACCAGCGCGACACCGGGAGGGACCCAGTACTTC.

This clone was observed once. The chain recombines TRBV11-3 with TRBJ2-2; no clear D. The V and J ends lost 2 bases and 4 bases respectively, with 5 bases between them. CDR1 SGHNT and CDR2 YENEEA come from the germline V gene. This CDR3 has 13 amino acids. The CDR3 DNA sequence: TGTGCCAGCAGCTTACTTATCACCGGGGAGCTGTTTTTT. Translated: CASSLLITGELFF. Full variable domain (outside the CDR3, taken from reference TRBV11-3 and TRBJ2-2): EAGVVQSPRYKIIEKKQPVAFWCNPISGHNTLYWYLQNLGQGPELLIRYENEEAVDDSQLPKDRFSAERLKGVDSTLKIQPAELGDSAVYLCASSLLITGELFFGEGSRLTVL.

The chain is built from TRBV14 and TRBJ2-6; D is perhaps TRBD1 (6 bases). The CDR3 consists of 14 residues. CDR1 and CDR2 (germline): SGHDN, FVKESK. The ends were cut back, 5 bases at V and 2 bases at J, with 7 bases in the middle. The chain's CDR3 is CASSWGPGANVLTF. For the CDR3, the DNA is TGTGCCAGCAGCTGGGGGCCTGGGGCCAACGTCCTGACTTTC.

The chain links TRBV28 to TRBJ2-3, with TRBD2 matching over 16 bases. This CDR3 contains 17 residues. With 1 base clipped from V and 6 bases from J, the junction kept 4 bases outside the gene matches. Germline CDR1 and CDR2: MDHEN and SYDVKM. Here the CDR3 DNA reads TGTGCCAGCAGTTTATTGGGGGGACTAGCGGGAGGGGATACGCAGTATTTT. Amino acids: CASSLLGGLAGGDTQYF.